This T cell receptor (beta chain) was recorded in a study of T cell responses to AZD1222 COVID-19 vaccine. TCRdb's table, derived via immunoSEQ multiplex PCR, lists solely in-frame clones and lacks some. This table has 150,000 to 200,000 clones, just over 90% appearing once. The J segment lost 2 bases and the V segment lost 4 bases, leaving 4 bases of the junction unmatched. There are 15 residues in the CDR3. CDR1 is LGHDT and CDR2 is YNNKEL in the germline V gene (reference sequence). Comment on this clone: What it recognizes is unknown.

General study results and limits: The donors showed a predominance of white British ancestry and of females, with possible underestimation of clonal diversity.

This material consisted of peripheral blood, taken on day 0 of AZD1222 vaccination. The sequence came from an adult in good health. The chain combines TRBV3-1 (or the pseudogene TRBV3-2) with TRBJ1-5, with TRBD1 identical over 8 bases. This CDR3 reads CASSPGTGGNQPQHF. The CDR3 nucleotides read TGTGCCAGCAGCCCAGGGACAGGCGGCAATCAGCCCCAGCATTTT.